These T cell receptor beta chains were read from a single sample in a study of Ad26.COV2.S vaccination and SARS-CoV-2 variants. Produced via immunoSEQ multiplex PCR; TCRdb's table is partial and in-frame only. The sample has a few hundred thousand clones; approximately 89% are singletons. The sequences come from peripheral blood, collected in a trial of Ad26.COV2.S vaccine versus placebo. The receptor source for this set is a person aged 18-65 years who received the Ad26.COV2.S COVID-19 vaccine or a placebo. Each CDR3 is given with its conserved first and last residue. The D gene is left open where the match is weak. For some rows the clone size is stated as once, few or many, or as a class when expanded; others skip it.

cdr3_aa,cdr3_nt,v_call,d_call,j_call,cdr3_length,clone_size
CASSFPTGEGVKTEAFF,TGTGCCAGCAGCTTCCCGACAGGGGAGGGTGTGAAGACTGAAGCTTTCTTT,TRBV7-9,TRBD1,TRBJ1-1,17,NA
CASSLVGLRGNEQFF,TGTGCCAGCAGCTTGGTGGGGTTACGGGGCAATGAGCAGTTCTTC,TRBV5-4,NA,TRBJ2-1,15,NA
CASSLGIGTGEKLFF,TGTGCCAGCAGCTTAGGGATCGGGACAGGGGAAAAACTGTTTTTT,TRBV7-9,TRBD1,TRBJ1-4,15,NA
CASSPPIAGPAPHEQFF,TGTGCCAGCAGCCCCCCCATCGCAGGCCCTGCACCCCATGAGCAGTTCTTC,TRBV21-1,NA,TRBJ2-1,17,NA
CASSESTSGRYEQYF,TGCGCCAGCAGTGAGTCGACTAGCGGGAGATACGAGCAGTACTTC,TRBV10-1,TRBD2,TRBJ2-7,15,NA
CASSLEGGNTGELFF,TGTGCCAGCAGCTTAGAGGGAGGCAACACCGGGGAGCTGTTTTTT,TRBV7-2,NA,TRBJ2-2,15,NA
CASSYRGAYGYTF,TGTGCCAGCAGCTACAGGGGAGCCTATGGCTACACCTTC,TRBV11-3,TRBD1,TRBJ1-2,13,NA
CASSQGGTEAFF,TGTGCCAGCAGTCAGGGTGGCACTGAAGCTTTCTTT,TRBV27,NA,TRBJ1-1,12,NA
CASSLPAVRQETQYF,TGTGCCAGCAGCTTACCCGCAGTGCGCCAAGAGACCCAGTACTTC,TRBV11-2,NA,TRBJ2-5,15,NA
CASSYTGGKYF,TGTGCCAGCAGTTACACAGGGGGGAAGTACTTC,TRBV6-2/TRBV6-3,TRBD1,TRBJ2-7,11,NA
CASSLEVGNEQFF,TGTGCCAGCAGCTTAGAGGTAGGGAATGAGCAGTTCTTC,TRBV7-9,NA,TRBJ2-1,13,NA
CASTGYPRAGELFF,TGTGCCAGCACCGGGTACCCCCGGGCCGGGGAGCTGTTTTTT,TRBV28,NA,TRBJ2-2,14,NA
CASSSTFGGAGELFF,TGTGCCAGCAGTTCAACATTCGGGGGGGCCGGGGAGCTGTTTTTT,TRBV28,TRBD2,TRBJ2-2,15,NA
CASSLANRGPTNEKLFF,TGTGCCAGCAGCTTGGCCAACAGGGGGCCGACTAATGAAAAACTGTTTTTT,TRBV5-6,TRBD1,TRBJ1-4,17,once
CASRPPGTGAYEQYF,TGTGCCAGCAGGCCACCAGGGACGGGGGCCTACGAGCAGTACTTC,TRBV6-5,NA,TRBJ2-7,15,few
CAWTKQGTDTQYF,TGTGCCTGGACCAAACAGGGGACAGATACGCAGTATTTT,TRBV30,TRBD1,TRBJ2-3,13,once
CASRYGVQETQYF,TGCGCCAGCAGATATGGGGTTCAAGAGACCCAGTACTTC,TRBV5-1,NA,TRBJ2-5,13,NA
CASSLTGGNAEAFF,TGCGCCAGCAGCTTGACGGGGGGGAACGCTGAAGCTTTCTTT,TRBV5-1,NA,TRBJ1-1,14,NA
CASSIAGQGRSPLHF,TGTGCCAGCAGCATCGCTGGACAGGGGCGCTCACCCCTCCACTTT,TRBV6-2/TRBV6-3,TRBD1,TRBJ1-6,15,NA
CASSEIVGTSSYNEQFF,TGTGCCAGCAGCGAAATTGTAGGGACTAGCTCTTACAATGAGCAGTTCTTC,TRBV28,TRBD2,TRBJ2-1,17,NA
CASRYRDRGTYEQYF,TGTGCCAGCAGATACCGGGACAGGGGAACCTACGAGCAGTACTTC,TRBV6-5,TRBD1,TRBJ2-7,15,NA
CASSPGLPQPQHF,TGTGCCAGCAGCCCGGGGCTCCCTCAGCCCCAGCATTTT,TRBV3-1/TRBV3-2,NA,TRBJ1-5,13,NA
CASGPQGGTDTQYF,TGCGCCAGCGGACCCCAGGGGGGAACAGATACGCAGTATTTT,TRBV5-1,NA,TRBJ2-3,14,NA
CASSSGLATSYEQYF,TGCGCCAGCAGCTCGGGACTAGCGACCTCCTACGAGCAGTACTTC,TRBV5-1,TRBD2,TRBJ2-7,15,once
CASSQAGRQGYSGNTIYF,TGCGCCAGCAGCCAAGCGGGACGACAGGGATACTCTGGAAACACCATATATTTT,TRBV4-1,TRBD1,TRBJ1-3,18,NA
CAWTRQGAGGYTF,TGTGCCTGGACCCGACAGGGGGCCGGTGGCTACACCTTC,TRBV30,TRBD1,TRBJ1-2,13,NA
CASSLGRKETQYF,TGTGCCAGCAGCTTAGGGCGGAAAGAGACCCAGTACTTC,TRBV7-9,NA,TRBJ2-5,13,NA
CASSGQPNYGYTF,TGTGCCAGCAGTGGACAGCCTAACTATGGCTACACCTTC,TRBV2,NA,TRBJ1-2,13,NA
CASRPIPGPSYNEQFF,TGTGCCAGCAGGCCGATTCCCGGGCCCTCCTACAATGAGCAGTTCTTC,TRBV27,NA,TRBJ2-1,16,once
CASSLLRLAGNTGELFF,TGTGCCAGCAGCTTGTTGAGACTAGCGGGAAACACCGGGGAGCTGTTTTTT,TRBV7-2,TRBD2,TRBJ2-2,17,NA
CSASWGDTQYF,TGCAGTGCTAGCTGGGGGGATACGCAGTATTTT,TRBV20-1,NA,TRBJ2-3,11,NA
CASSAKTSGRTDTQYF,TGTGCCAGCAGCGCGAAGACTAGCGGGAGGACAGATACGCAGTATTTT,TRBV5-4,TRBD2,TRBJ2-3,16,once
CASSLSLTLAYNEQFF,TGTGCCAGCAGTTTATCGTTAACCCTGGCCTACAATGAGCAGTTCTTC,TRBV27,NA,TRBJ2-1,16,NA
CSAGSLEAFF,TGCAGCGCAGGCTCTCTTGAAGCTTTCTTT,TRBV29-1,NA,TRBJ1-1,10,NA
CASSSTGLNEKLFF,TGTGCCAGCAGTTCGACAGGGCTTAATGAAAAACTGTTTTTT,TRBV27,TRBD1,TRBJ1-4,14,NA
CASSPSGLHEQFF,TGCGCCAGCAGCCCCTCAGGACTCCATGAGCAGTTCTTC,TRBV5-1,NA,TRBJ2-1,13,NA
CASSPRVGVDTEAFF,TGTGCCAGCTCACCGCGGGTAGGGGTGGACACTGAAGCTTTCTTT,TRBV18,NA,TRBJ1-1,15,once
CASSPGVAGGETQYF,TGTGCCAGCAGTCCAGGGGTAGCGGGAGGAGAGACCCAGTACTTC,TRBV25-1,TRBD2,TRBJ2-5,15,NA
CASSEAGTGGGYTF,TGTGCCAGCAGTGAAGCCGGGACAGGGGGTGGCTACACCTTC,TRBV2,TRBD1,TRBJ1-2,14,NA
CASSDGGGSTDTQYF,TGTGCCAGCAGTGACGGCGGGGGTAGCACAGATACGCAGTATTTT,TRBV6-4,TRBD2,TRBJ2-3,15,few
CAIRTGQGANGYTF,TGTGCCATCCGAACGGGACAGGGGGCCAACGGCTACACCTTC,TRBV10-3,TRBD1,TRBJ1-2,14,NA
CASRSTTGAAEAFF,TGTGCCAGCAGGTCAACCACAGGGGCCGCTGAAGCTTTCTTT,TRBV28,TRBD1,TRBJ1-1,14,NA
CAWRGSEAQPQHF,TGTGCCTGGAGAGGCTCGGAGGCTCAGCCCCAGCATTTT,TRBV30,NA,TRBJ1-5,13,NA
CATSDGRGYTF,TGTGCCACCAGTGATGGTCGCGGCTACACCTTC,TRBV24-1,NA,TRBJ1-2,11,NA
CASSKRPRAGRWYGYTF,TGTGCCAGCAGCAAACGACCTCGGGCAGGGAGGTGGTATGGCTACACCTTC,TRBV21-1,NA,TRBJ1-2,17,NA
CASSWVGTGGNQPQHF,TGTGCCAGCAGTTGGGTCGGGACAGGGGGCAATCAGCCCCAGCATTTT,TRBV28,TRBD1,TRBJ1-5,16,NA
CASSLRGLAQYF,TGTGCCAGCAGCCTCCGGGGTTTAGCGCAGTATTTT,TRBV28,NA,TRBJ2-3,12,NA
CASGLERAGNTIYF,TGTGCCAGCGGCTTAGAAAGGGCTGGAAACACCATATATTTT,TRBV7-8,NA,TRBJ1-3,14,once
CSASPASGRYNEQYF,TGCAGTGCTAGTCCCGCTAGCGGGAGGTACAACGAGCAGTACTTC,TRBV20-1,TRBD2,TRBJ2-7,15,NA
CASRRSANTGELFF,TGTGCCAGCAGACGATCCGCGAACACCGGGGAGCTGTTTTTT,TRBV6-6,NA,TRBJ2-2,14,NA
CASSTRTGGTSYQETQYF,TGTGCCAGTAGTACCAGAACAGGGGGTACGTCCTACCAAGAGACCCAGTACTTC,TRBV19,TRBD1,TRBJ2-5,18,once